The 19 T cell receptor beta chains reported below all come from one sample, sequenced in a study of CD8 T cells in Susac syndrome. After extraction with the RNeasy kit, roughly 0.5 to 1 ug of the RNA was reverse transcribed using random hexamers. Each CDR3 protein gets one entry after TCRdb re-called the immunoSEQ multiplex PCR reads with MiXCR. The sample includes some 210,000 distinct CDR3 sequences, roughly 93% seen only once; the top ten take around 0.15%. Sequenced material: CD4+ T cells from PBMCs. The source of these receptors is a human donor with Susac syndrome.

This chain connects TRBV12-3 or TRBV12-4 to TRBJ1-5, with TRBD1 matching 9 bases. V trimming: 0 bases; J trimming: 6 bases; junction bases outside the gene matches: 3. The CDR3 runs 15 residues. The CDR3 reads CASSLAQGAIQPQHF. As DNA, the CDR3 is TGTGCCAGCAGTTTAGCACAGGGGGCAATTCAGCCCCAGCATTTT.

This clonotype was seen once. In nucleotides, the CDR3 is TGTGCCAGCAGCGTAGGGGCACACACTGAAGCTTTCTTT. Translated: CASSVGAHTEAFF. This rearrangement joins TRBV9 to TRBJ1-1; unclear D gene. V lost 0 bases and J 3 bases, leaving 6 bases between the germline ends. There are 13 residues in the CDR3. Germline V gives CDR1 SGDLS, CDR2 YYNGEE.

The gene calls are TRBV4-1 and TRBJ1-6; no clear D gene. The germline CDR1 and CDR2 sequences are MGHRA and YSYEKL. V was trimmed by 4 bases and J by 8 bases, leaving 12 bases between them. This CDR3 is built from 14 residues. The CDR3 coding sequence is TGCGCCAGCAGCCGGGCAGAGAGGGATTCACCCCTCCACTTT. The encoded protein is CASSRAERDSPLHF.

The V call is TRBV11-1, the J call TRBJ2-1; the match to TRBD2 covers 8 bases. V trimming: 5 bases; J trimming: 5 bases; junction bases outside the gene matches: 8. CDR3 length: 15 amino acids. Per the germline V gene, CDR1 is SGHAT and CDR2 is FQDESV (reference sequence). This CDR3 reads CASSPGGPENNEQFF. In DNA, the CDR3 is TGTGCCAGCAGCCCGGGGGGGCCCGAAAACAATGAGCAGTTCTTC.

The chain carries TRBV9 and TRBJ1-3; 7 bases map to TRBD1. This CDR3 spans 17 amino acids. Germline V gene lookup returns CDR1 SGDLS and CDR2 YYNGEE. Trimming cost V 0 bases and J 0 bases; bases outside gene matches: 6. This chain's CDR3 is CASSVAGQSSSGNTIYF. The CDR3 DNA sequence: TGTGCCAGCAGCGTAGCGGGACAGTCTTCCTCTGGAAACACCATATATTTT.

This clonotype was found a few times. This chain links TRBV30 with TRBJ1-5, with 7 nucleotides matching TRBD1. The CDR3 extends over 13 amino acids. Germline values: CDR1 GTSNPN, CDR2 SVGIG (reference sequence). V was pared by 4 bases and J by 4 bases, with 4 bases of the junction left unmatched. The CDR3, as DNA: TGTGCCTGGACCGGGACAGCAAATCAGCCCCAGCATTTT. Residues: CAWTGTANQPQHF.

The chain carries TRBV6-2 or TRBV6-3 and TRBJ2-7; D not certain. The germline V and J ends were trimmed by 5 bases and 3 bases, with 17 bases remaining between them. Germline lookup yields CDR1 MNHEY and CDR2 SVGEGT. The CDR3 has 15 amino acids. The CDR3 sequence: CASSPGPNLNYEQYF. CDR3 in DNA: TGTGCCAGCAGTCCCGGGCCGAACCTTAACTACGAGCAGTACTTC.

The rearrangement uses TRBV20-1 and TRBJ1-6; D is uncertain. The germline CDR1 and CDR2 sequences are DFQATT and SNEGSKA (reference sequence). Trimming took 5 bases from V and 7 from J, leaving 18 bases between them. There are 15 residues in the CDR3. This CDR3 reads CSALRDAGRNSPLHF. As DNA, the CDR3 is TGCAGTGCTCTAAGAGATGCAGGCAGGAATTCACCCCTCCACTTT.

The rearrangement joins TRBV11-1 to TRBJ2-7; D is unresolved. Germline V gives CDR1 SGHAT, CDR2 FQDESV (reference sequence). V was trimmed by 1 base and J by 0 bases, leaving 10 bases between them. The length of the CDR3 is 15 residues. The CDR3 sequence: CASSLGGVSSYEQYF. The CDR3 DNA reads TGTGCCAGCAGCTTAGGCGGTGTGAGCTCCTACGAGCAGTACTTC. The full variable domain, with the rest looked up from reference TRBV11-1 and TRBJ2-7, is EAEVAQSPRYKITEKSQAVAFWCDPISGHATLYWYRQILGQGPELLVQFQDESVVDDSQLPKDRFSAERLKGVDSTLKIQPAELGDSAMYLCASSLGGVSSYEQYFGPGTRLTVT.

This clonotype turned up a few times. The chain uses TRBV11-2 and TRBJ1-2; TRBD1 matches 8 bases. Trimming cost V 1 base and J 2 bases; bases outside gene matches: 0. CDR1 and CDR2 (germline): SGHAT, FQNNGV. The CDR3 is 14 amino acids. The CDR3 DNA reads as TGTGCCAGCAGCTTAGGGACAGGGAACTATGGCTACACCTTC. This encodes CASSLGTGNYGYTF.

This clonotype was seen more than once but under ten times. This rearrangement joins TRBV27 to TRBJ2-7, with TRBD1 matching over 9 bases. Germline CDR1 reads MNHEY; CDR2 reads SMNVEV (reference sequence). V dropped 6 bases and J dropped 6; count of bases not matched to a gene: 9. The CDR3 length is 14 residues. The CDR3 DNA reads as TGTGCCAGCAGATTCCGGACAGGGGACGGCGAGCAGTACTTC. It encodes CASRFRTGDGEQYF.

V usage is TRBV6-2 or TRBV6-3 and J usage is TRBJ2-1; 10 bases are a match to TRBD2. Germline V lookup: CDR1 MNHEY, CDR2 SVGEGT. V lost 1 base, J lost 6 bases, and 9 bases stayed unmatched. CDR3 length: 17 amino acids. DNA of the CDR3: TGTGCCAGCAGTTACTTGCCCGTAGCGGGGGGAGGCAATGAGCAGTTCTTC. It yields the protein CASSYLPVAGGGNEQFF.

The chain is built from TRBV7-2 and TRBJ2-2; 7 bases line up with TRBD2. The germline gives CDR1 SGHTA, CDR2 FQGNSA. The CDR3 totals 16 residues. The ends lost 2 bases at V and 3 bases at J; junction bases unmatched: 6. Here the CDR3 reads CASSLLAAGDTGELFF. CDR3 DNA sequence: TGTGCCAGCAGCTTACTGGCGGCGGGGGACACCGGGGAGCTGTTTTTT.

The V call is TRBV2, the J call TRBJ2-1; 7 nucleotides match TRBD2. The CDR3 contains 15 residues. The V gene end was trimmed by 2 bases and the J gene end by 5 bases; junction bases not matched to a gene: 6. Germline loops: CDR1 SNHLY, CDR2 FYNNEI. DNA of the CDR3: TGTGCCAGCAGTGAACGGACTAGAGGCAACAATGAGCAGTTCTTC. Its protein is CASSERTRGNNEQFF.

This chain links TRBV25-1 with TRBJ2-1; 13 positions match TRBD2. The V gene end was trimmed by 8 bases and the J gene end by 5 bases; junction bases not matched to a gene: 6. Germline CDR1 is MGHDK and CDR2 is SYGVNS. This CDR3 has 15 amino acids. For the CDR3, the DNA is TGTGCCAGCGGCGAGACTAGCGGGGGGAACAATGAGCAGTTCTTC. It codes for CASGETSGGNNEQFF. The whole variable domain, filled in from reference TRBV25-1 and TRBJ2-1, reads EADIYQTPRYLVIGTGKKITLECSQTMGHDKMYWYQQDPGMELHLIHYSYGVNSTEKGDLSSESTVSRIRTEHFPLTLESARPSHTSQYLCASGETSGGNNEQFFGPGTRLTVL.

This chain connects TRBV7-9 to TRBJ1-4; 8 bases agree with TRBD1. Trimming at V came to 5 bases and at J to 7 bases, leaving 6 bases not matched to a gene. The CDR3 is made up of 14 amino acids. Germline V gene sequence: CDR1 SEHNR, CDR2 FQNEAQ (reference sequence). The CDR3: CASSPLDRGEKLFF. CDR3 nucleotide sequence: TGTGCCAGCAGCCCCCTCGACAGGGGTGAAAAACTGTTTTTT. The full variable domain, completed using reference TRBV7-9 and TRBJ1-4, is DTGVSQNPRHKITKRGQNVTFRCDPISEHNRLYWYRQTLGQGPEFLTYFQNEAQLEKSRLLSDRFSAERPKGSFSTLEIQRTEQGDSAMYLCASSPLDRGEKLFFGSGTQLSVL.

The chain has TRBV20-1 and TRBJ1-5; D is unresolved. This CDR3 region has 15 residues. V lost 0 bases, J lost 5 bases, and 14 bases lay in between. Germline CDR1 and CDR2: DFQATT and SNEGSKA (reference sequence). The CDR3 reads CSARERRLFDQPQHF. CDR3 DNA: TGCAGTGCTAGAGAGCGACGGCTTTTTGATCAGCCCCAGCATTTT.

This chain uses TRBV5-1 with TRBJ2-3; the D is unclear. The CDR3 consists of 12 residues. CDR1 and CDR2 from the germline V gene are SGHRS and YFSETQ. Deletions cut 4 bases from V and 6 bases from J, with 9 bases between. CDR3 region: CASSALRDTQYF. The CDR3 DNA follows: TGCGCCAGCAGCGCACTAAGGGATACGCAGTATTTT. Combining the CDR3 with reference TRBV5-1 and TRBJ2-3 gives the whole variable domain KAGVTQTPRYLIKTRGQQVTLSCSPISGHRSVSWYQQTPGQGLQFLFEYFSETQRNKGNFPGRFSGRQFSNSRSEMNVSTLELGDSALYLCASSALRDTQYFGPGTRLTVL.

The CDR3 nucleotides are TGCGCCAGCAGCGTAAACGAGGCAGGGGGCAACACTGAAGCTTTCTTT. This gives the protein CASSVNEAGGNTEAFF. The genes are TRBV5-1 and TRBJ1-1, with TRBD1 identical over 8 bases. CDR3 size: 16 residues. The germline gives CDR1 SGHRS, CDR2 YFSETQ. J lost 2 bases, V lost 4 bases, and 10 bases had no gene match.